This entry concerns a single T cell receptor beta chain. The sample originates from a study of B cell selection in AIRE deficiency. The germline V and J ends were trimmed by 6 bases and 8 bases, with 16 bases remaining between them. Germline-derived CDR1 and CDR2 are MNHEY and SVGAGI. The CDR3 runs 13 residues. This table comes from immunoSEQ multiplex PCR, and its TCRdb copy is limited to in-frame clones, with some not included. The table has under 30,000 clones, less than 97% seen once. The sorted conventional CD4 T cells were gated as CD4+CD127+. The V and J genes are TRBV6-5 and TRBJ1-1; no definite D call. The clonotype originates from a human donor in good health. Sequencing input: CD4+CD127+ conventional T cells sorted from PBMCs. As DNA, the CDR3 is TGTGCCAGCAGCCAGGATCGCTTTTGGGAAGCTTTCTTT. Its translation is CASSQDRFWEAFF.